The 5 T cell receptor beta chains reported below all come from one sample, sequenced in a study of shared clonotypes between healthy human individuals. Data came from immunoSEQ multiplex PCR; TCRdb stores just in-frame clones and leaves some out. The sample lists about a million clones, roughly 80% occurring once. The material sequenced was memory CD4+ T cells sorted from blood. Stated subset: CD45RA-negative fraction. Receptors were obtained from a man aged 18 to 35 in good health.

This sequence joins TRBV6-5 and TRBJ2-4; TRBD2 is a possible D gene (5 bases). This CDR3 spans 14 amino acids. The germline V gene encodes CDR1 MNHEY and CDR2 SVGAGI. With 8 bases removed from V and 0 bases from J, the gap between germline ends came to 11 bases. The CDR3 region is CASAGALAKNIQYF. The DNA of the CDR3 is TGTGCCAGCGCGGGTGCTTTAGCCAAAAACATTCAGTACTTC.

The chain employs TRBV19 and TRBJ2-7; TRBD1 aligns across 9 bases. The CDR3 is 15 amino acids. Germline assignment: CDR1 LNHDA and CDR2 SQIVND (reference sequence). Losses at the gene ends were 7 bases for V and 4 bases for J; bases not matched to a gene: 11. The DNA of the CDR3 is TGTGCCAGTAACTCCTCCGGGACAGGGTGGTACGAGCAGTACTTC. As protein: CASNSSGTGWYEQYF.

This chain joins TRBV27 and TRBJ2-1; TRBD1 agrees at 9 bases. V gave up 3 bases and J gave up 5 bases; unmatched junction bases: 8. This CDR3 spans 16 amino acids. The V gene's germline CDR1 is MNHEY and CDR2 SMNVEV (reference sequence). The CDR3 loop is CASSFPIGTGNNEQFF. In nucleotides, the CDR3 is TGTGCCAGCAGTTTCCCCATTGGGACAGGGAACAATGAGCAGTTCTTC.

The CDR3 DNA reads as TGTGCCAGCAGTACAGCGGGACACACCGGGGAGCTGTTTTTT. It codes for CASSTAGHTGELFF. The genes are TRBV6-5 and TRBJ2-2; 7 bases are a match to TRBD2. The V and J ends lost 5 bases and 3 bases, in that order; junction bases with no gene match: 3. The CDR3 loop spans 14 amino acids. Germline CDR1 reads MNHEY; CDR2 reads SVGAGI.

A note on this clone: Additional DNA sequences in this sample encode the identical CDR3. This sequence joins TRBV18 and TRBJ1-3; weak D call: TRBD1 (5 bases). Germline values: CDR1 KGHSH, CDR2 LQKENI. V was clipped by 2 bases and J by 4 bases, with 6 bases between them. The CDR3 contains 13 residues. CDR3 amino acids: CASSPGAGNTIYF. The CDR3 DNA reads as TGTGCCAGCTCACCAGGGGCCGGAAACACCATATATTTT.